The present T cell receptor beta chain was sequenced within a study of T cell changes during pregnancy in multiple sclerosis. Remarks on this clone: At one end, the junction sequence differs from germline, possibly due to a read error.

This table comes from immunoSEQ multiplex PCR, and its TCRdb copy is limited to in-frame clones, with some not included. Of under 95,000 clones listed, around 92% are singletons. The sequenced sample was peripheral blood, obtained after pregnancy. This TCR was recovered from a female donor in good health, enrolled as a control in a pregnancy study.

The CDR3: CASRLVRNTEAFF. CDR3 DNA: TGTGCCAGCAGGTTAGTCCGGAACACTGAAGCTTTCTTT. This chain connects TRBV7-8 to TRBJ1-1; D uncertain. The CDR3 has 13 residues. The germline V gene encodes CDR1 SGHVS and CDR2 FQNEAQ.